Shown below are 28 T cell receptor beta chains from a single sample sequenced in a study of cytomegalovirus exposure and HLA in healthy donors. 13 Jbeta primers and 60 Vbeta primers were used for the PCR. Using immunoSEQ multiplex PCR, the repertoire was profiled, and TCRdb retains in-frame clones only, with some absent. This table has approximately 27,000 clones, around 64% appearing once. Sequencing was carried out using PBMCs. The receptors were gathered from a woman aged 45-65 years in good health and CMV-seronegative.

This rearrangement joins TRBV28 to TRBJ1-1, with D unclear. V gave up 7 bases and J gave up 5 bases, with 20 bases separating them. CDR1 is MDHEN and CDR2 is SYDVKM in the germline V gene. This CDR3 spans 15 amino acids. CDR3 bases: TGTGCCAGCACCTCAATCGGGCGGGTGCCGACTGAAGCTTTCTTT. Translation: CASTSIGRVPTEAFF.

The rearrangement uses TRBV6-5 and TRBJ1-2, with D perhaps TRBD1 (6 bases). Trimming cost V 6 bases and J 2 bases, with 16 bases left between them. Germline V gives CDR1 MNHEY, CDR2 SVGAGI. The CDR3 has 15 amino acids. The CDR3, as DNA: TGTGCCAGCAGGGGCAAGTGGACAGCGAACTATGGCTACACCTTC. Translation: CASRGKWTANYGYTF.

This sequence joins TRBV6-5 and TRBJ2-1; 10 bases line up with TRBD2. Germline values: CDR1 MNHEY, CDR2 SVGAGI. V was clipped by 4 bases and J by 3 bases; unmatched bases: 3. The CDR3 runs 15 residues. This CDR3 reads CASSLERGGYNEQFF. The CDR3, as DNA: TGTGCCAGCAGTTTAGAGCGGGGGGGCTACAATGAGCAGTTCTTC.

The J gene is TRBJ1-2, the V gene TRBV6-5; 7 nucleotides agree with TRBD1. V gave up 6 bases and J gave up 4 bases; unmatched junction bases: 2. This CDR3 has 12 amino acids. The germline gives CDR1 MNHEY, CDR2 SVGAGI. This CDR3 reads CASSSGGYGYTF. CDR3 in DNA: TGTGCCAGCAGCTCAGGGGGCTATGGCTACACCTTC.

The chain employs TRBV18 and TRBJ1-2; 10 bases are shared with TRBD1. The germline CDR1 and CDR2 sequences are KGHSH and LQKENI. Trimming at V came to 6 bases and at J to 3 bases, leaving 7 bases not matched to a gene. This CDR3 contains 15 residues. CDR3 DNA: TGTGCCAGCTCCTCGACAGGGGGCGCGGACTATGGCTACACCTTC. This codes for CASSSTGGADYGYTF.

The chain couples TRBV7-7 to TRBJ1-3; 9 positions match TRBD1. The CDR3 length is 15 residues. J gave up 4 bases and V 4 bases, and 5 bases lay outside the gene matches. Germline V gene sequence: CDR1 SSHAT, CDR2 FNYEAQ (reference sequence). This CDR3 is CASSSGTGLGNTIYF. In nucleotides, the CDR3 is TGTGCCAGCAGCTCCGGGACAGGGTTAGGAAACACCATATATTTT.

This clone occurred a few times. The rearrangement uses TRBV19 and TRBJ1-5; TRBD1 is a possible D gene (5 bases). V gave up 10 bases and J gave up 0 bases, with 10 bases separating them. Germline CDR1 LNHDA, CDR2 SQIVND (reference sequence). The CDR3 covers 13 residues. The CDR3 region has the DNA TGTGCCACTTCGGACATTAGCAATCAGCCCCAGCATTTT. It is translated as CATSDISNQPQHF.

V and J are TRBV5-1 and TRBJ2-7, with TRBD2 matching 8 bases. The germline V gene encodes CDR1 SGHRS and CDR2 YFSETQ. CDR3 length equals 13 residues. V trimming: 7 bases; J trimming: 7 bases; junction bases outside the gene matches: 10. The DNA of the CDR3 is TGCGCCAGCCGGGAGGGCAGCCGGGGAGAGCAGTACTTC. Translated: CASREGSRGEQYF.

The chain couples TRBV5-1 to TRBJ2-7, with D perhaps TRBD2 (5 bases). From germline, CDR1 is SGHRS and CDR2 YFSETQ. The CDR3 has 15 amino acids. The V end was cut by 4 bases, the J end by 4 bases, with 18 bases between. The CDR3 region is CASSQTSNPSYEQYF. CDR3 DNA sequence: TGCGCCAGCAGCCAAACTAGTAACCCTTCTTACGAGCAGTACTTC.

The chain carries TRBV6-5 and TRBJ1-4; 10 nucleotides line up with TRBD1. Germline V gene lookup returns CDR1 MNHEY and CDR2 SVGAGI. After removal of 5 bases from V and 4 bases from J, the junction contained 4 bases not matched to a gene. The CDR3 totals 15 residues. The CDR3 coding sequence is TGTGCCAGCAGTGGCCGGGACAGGGGTAATGAAAAACTGTTTTTT. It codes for CASSGRDRGNEKLFF.

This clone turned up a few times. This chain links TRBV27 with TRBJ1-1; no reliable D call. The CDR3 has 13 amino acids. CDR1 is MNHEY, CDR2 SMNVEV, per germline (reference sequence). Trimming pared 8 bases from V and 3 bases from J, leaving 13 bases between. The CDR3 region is CASRGHGDTEAFF. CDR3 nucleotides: TGTGCCAGCCGCGGGCACGGCGACACTGAAGCTTTCTTT.

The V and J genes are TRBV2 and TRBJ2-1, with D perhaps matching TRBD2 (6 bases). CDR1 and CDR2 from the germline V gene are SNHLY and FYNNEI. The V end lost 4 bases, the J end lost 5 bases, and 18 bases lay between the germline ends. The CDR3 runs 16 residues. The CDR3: CASSGFTSWANNEQFF. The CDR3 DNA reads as TGTGCCAGCAGTGGATTTACTAGCTGGGCAAACAATGAGCAGTTCTTC. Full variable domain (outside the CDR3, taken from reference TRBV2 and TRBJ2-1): EPEVTQTPSHQVTQMGQEVILRCVPISNHLYFYWYRQILGQKVEFLVSFYNNEISEKSEIFDDQFSVERPDGSNFTLKIRSTKLEDSAMYFCASSGFTSWANNEQFFGPGTRLTVL.

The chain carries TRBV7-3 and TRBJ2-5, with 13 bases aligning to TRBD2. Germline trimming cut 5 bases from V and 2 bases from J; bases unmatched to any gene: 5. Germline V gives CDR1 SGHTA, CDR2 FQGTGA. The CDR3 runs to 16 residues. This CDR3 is CASSTTSGRGQETQYF. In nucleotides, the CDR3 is TGTGCCAGCAGCACCACTAGCGGGAGGGGGCAAGAGACCCAGTACTTC.

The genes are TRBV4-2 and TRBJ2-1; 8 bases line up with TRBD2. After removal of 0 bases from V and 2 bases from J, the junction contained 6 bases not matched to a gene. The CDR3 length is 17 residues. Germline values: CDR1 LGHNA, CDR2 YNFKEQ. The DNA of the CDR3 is TGTGCCAGCAGCCAAGATCTATCGGGGGGGCCCTACAATGAGCAGTTCTTC. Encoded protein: CASSQDLSGGPYNEQFF.

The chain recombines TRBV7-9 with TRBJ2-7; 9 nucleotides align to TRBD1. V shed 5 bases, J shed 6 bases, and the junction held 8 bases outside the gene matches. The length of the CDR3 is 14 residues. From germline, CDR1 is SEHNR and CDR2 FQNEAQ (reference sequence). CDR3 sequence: CASSLVQGAAEQYF. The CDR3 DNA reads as TGTGCCAGCAGCCTTGTACAGGGGGCGGCCGAGCAGTACTTC.

DNA of the CDR3: TGTGCCAGCAGTTCGCCGGCGGATCCACACTATGGCTACACCTTC. Protein sequence: CASSSPADPHYGYTF. V is TRBV6-5 and J is TRBJ1-2; D is uncertain. This CDR3 is built from 15 residues. V gave up 4 bases and J gave up 3 bases, with 15 bases separating them. Germline V CDR1 and CDR2: MNHEY, SVGAGI.

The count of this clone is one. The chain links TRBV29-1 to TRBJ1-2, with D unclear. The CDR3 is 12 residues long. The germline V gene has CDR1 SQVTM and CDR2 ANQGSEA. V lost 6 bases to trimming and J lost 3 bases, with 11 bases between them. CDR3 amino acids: CSVETHDYGYTF. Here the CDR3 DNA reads TGCAGCGTCGAGACACACGACTATGGCTACACCTTC.

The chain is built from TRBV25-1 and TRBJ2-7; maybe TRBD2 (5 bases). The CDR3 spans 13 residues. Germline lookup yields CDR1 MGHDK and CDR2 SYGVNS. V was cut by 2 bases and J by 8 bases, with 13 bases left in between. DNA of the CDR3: TGTGCCAGCAGTGAACGGGGTAGAAAGAAGCAGTACTTC. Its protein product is CASSERGRKKQYF.

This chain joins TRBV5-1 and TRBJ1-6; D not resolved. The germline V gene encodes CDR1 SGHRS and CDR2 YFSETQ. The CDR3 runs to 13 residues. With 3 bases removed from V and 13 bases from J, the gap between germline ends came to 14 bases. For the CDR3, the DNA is TGCGCCAGCAGCTCCCAGGACGGAGGGCCCCTCCACTTT. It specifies CASSSQDGGPLHF. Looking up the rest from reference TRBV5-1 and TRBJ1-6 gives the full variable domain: KAGVTQTPRYLIKTRGQQVTLSCSPISGHRSVSWYQQTPGQGLQFLFEYFSETQRNKGNFPGRFSGRQFSNSRSEMNVSTLELGDSALYLCASSSQDGGPLHFGNGTRLTVT.

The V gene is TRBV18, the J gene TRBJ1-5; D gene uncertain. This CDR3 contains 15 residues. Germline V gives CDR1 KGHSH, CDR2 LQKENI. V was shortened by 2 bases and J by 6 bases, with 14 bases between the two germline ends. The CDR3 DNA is TGTGCCAGCTCACCATATGGAGTCGTTGGTCAGCCCCAGCATTTT. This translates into CASSPYGVVGQPQHF.

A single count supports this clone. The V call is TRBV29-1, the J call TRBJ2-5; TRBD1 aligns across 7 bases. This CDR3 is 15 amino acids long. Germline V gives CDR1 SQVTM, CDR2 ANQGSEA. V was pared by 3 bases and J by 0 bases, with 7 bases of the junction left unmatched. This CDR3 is CSVDLGQPNQETQYF. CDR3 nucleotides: TGCAGCGTTGATCTGGGACAGCCCAACCAAGAGACCCAGTACTTC.

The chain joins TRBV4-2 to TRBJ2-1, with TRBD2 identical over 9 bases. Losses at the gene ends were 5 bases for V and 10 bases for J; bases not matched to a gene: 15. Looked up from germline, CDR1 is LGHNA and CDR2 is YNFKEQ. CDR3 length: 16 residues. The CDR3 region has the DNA TGTGCCAGCAGCTCTAGTGGGGTAGCGGGAGTAAGGGAGCAGTTCTTC. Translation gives CASSSSGVAGVREQFF.

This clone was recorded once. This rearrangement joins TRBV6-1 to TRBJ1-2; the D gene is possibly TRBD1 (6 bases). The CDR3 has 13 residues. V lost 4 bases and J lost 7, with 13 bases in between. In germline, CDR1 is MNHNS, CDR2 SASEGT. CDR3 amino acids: CASSVKQGSGYTF. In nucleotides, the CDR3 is TGTGCCAGCAGTGTCAAACAGGGCTCTGGCTACACCTTC.

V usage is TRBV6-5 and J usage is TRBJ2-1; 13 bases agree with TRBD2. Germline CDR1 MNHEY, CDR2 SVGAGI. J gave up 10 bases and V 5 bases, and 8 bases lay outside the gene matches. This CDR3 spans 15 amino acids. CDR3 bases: TGTGCCAGCAGTAAACTTGGACTAGCGGGAGAAGAGCAGTTCTTC. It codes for CASSKLGLAGEEQFF.

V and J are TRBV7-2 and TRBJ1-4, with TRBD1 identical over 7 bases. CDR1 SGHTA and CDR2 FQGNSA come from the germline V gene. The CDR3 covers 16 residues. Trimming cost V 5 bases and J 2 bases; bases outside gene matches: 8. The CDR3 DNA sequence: TGTGCCAGCAGCCCGGGACAGAAGGAGACTAATGAAAAACTGTTTTTT. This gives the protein CASSPGQKETNEKLFF.

As DNA, the CDR3 is TGTGCCAGCAGCTTGGGGCGGTCCGGACCCCAGCATTTT. Translated, it gives CASSLGRSGPQHF. This sequence joins TRBV5-8 and TRBJ1-5, with D unclear. The ends were cut back, 0 bases at V and 10 bases at J, with 11 bases in the middle. The CDR3 length is 13 residues. Germline V gene sequence: CDR1 SGHTS, CDR2 YDEGEE.

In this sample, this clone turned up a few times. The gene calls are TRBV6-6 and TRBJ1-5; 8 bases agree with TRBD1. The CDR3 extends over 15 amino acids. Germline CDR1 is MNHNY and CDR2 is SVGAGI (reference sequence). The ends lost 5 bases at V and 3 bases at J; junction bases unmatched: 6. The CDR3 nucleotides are TGTGCCAGCAGTAGAGGACAGGGACTCAATCAGCCCCAGCATTTT. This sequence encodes CASSRGQGLNQPQHF.

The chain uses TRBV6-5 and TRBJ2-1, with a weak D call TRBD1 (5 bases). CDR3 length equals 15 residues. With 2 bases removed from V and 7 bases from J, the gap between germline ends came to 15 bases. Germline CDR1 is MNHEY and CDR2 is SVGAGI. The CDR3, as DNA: TGTGCCAGCAGTTACCGTCAGGGTTTAAAGAATGAGCAGTTCTTC. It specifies CASSYRQGLKNEQFF.